These 6 T cell receptor beta chains originate from one sample sequenced in a study of cytomegalovirus exposure and HLA in healthy donors. Use of 60 Vbeta and 13 Jbeta primers characterized the PCR. Libraries were prepared by immunoSEQ multiplex PCR; TCRdb keeps only in-frame clonotypes and omits some of them. In the table there are roughly 86,000 clones, nearly 80% of which are singletons. The source material was PBMCs. These TCRs come from a female donor in good health and CMV-seronegative.

The chain uses TRBV2 and TRBJ2-2; possibly TRBD2 for D (5 bases). Trimming removed 8 bases from V and 1 base from J, with 8 bases in between. The germline gives CDR1 SNHLY, CDR2 FYNNEI. The CDR3 is 13 residues long. CDR3 coding DNA: TGTGCCAGCCGGACTGAGAACACCGGGGAGCTGTTTTTT. Its protein product is CASRTENTGELFF.

The V gene is TRBV5-1, the J gene TRBJ2-3; the match to TRBD2 covers 7 bases. The CDR3 totals 17 residues. Germline CDR1 reads SGHRS; CDR2 reads YFSETQ. The V and J ends lost 0 bases and 3 bases, in that order; junction bases with no gene match: 10. The CDR3 sequence is CASSLALTSVDTDTQYF. CDR3 in DNA: TGCGCCAGCAGCTTGGCCTTAACTAGCGTGGATACAGATACGCAGTATTTT.

Concerning this clone: A read error may produce the germline difference seen at one junction end. The J gene is TRBJ2-3, the V gene TRBV7-2, with D perhaps matching TRBD2 (5 bases). The CDR3 totals 12 residues. CDR1 and CDR2 (germline): SGHTA, FQGNSA. CDR3 protein: CASSLARDTQYF. CDR3 nucleotide sequence: TGTGCCAGCAGCCTAGCTAGAGATACGCAGTATTTT.

The chain has TRBV28 and TRBJ1-2; TRBD1 is a possible D gene (5 bases). This CDR3 contains 13 residues. V was pared by 6 bases and J by 5 bases, with 13 bases between. The germline gives CDR1 MDHEN, CDR2 SYDVKM. The CDR3 sequence: CASSRGGTYGYTF. The CDR3 DNA sequence: TGTGCCAGCAGCCGCGGGGGGACTTATGGCTACACCTTC.

DNA of the CDR3: TGTGCCAGCAGCGGCCCGACTGATTCCTACGAGCAGTACTTC. This codes for CASSGPTDSYEQYF. The chain links TRBV5-4 to TRBJ2-7; D call uncertain. From germline, CDR1 is SGHNT and CDR2 YYREEE (reference sequence). This CDR3 has 14 amino acids. V lost 4 bases, J lost 1 base, and 12 bases lay in between.

The chain has TRBV4-2 and TRBJ2-1, with TRBD2 matching over 13 bases. This CDR3 comprises 14 residues. V lost 6 bases and J lost 8; bases outside the gene matches: 4. The germline CDR1 and CDR2 sequences are LGHNA and YNFKEQ. CDR3 in amino acids: CASSRGLAGDEQFF. The CDR3, as DNA: TGTGCCAGCAGTAGAGGACTAGCGGGAGATGAGCAGTTCTTC.